This paragraph reports one T cell receptor (beta chain). The antigen it binds to is not known. No qualities accompany the bases; no much larger clone lies one base away. The data derive from a study of CD8 T cells in Susac syndrome (dated by TCRdb to between 2019 and 2020). Background on the whole study: The study used repertoire sequencing to test whether antigen drove CD8+ T cell activation and differentiation in Susac syndrome. The study compared CD8+ T cell repertoire clonality among 12 healthy donors, approximately 14 Susac syndrome patients and roughly 15 multiple sclerosis patients.

RNA was extracted using the RNeasy kit, and about 0.45 to 1 microgram was reverse transcribed with random hexamers. The immunoSEQ multiplex PCR assay, covering 54 Vbeta and 13 Jbeta segments, was used to amplify TCR beta CDR3 regions. To correct PCR amplification bias, a synthetic template baseline was used for both primer optimization and computational correction. In the paper's pipeline: Only productive sequences were kept, with reads annotated to V, D and J genes according to IMGT and analyzed in immunoSEQ Analyzer. Clonality was calculated as one minus the Shannon entropy normalized by log2 of the number of productive unique sequences. Public and private clones were assessed among the 100 most prevalent clones of each patient and control. Susac-specific clones were defined as absent from healthy and MS cohorts, over a thousand published viral clones and other ImmuneACCESS disease sequences. Through fastp at Q25 and MiXCR, TCRdb rebuilt clones from the public reads, retaining in-frame beta chains. Rows with one shared CDR3 protein collapse into an entry with the most common genes and DNA. Here the V and J calls rest on TCRdb's processing, not on the authors' analysis. The sample includes approximately 120,000 distinct CDR3 sequences, with around 90% observed a single time. The biggest ten clones account for 0.12% of the sample.

Study-level results and caveats: The number of individuals in the TCR sequencing and HLA analysis was acknowledged as relatively small.

Peripheral blood CD8+ and CD4+ T cells from healthy donors, Susac syndrome patients and multiple sclerosis patients were profiled by high-throughput TCR beta sequencing. Healthy donors were age- and sex-matched controls. Bulk CD8+ and CD4+ T cells were purified by magnetic negative isolation, whereas CD8+ TEMRA cells were enriched by FACS. Blood was drawn into EDTA tubes, processed within 24 hours, and PBMCs were isolated by density gradient centrifugation. PBMCs intended for TCR sequencing were frozen in liquid nitrogen and were later thawed in a 37 degrees C water bath. The sorted or isolated CD4+, CD8+ and CD8+ TEMRA cells had a purity of 90% or higher. Reading from cysteine to phenylalanine, the CDR3 counts 15 amino acids. Just CDR3 DNA is preserved here, 45 bases in frame from base 1. The germline V gene (reference sequence) yields LGHDT for CDR1 and YNNKEL for CDR2. V is reduced by 2 bases and J by 7 bases, leaving a spacing of 14 bases between them.

The chain links TRBV3-1 with TRBJ1-4, with no confidently assigned D gene. The clonotype originates from a human donor in good health. The specimen sequenced was CD8+ T cells from PBMCs. The nucleotide sequence reads as follows: TGTGCCAGCAGCCAACCCCGGACCGTAAGTGAAAAACTGTTTTTT. This is translated as CASSQPRTVSEKLFF.